This TCR beta chain was captured in a study of T cell changes during pregnancy in multiple sclerosis. The assay was immunoSEQ multiplex PCR, and TCRdb's table has in-frame clones only and misses some. The sample shows around 33,000 clones, roughly 89% of them seen only once. This CDR3 spans 16 amino acids. Trimming removed 3 bases from V and 0 bases from J, with 14 bases in between. Germline assignment: CDR1 LNHDA and CDR2 SQIVND (reference sequence). Sequenced material: CD8+ T cells from peripheral blood mononuclear cells, taken before pregnancy. This chain connects TRBV19 to TRBJ1-1, with D perhaps TRBD1 (5 bases). This clonotype was sampled from a female donor with multiple sclerosis, enrolled in a pregnancy study. This CDR3 reads CASSIYGDSLNTEAFF. The CDR3 nucleotides are TGTGCCAGTAGTATCTATGGTGACAGTTTGAACACTGAAGCTTTCTTT.